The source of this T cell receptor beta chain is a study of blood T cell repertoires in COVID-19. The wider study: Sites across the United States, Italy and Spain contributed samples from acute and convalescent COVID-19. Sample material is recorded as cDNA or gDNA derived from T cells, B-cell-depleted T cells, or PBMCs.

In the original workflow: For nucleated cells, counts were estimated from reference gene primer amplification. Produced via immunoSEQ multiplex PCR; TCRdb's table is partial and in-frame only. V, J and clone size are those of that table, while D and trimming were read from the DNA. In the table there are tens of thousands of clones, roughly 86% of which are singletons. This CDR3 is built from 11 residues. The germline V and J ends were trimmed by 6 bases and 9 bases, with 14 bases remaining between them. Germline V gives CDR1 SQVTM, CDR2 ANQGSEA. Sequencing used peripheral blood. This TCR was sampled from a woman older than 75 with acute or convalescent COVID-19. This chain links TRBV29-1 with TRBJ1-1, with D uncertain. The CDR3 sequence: CSVASGGQAFF. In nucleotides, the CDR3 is TGCAGCGTGGCCTCAGGAGGGCAAGCTTTCTTT. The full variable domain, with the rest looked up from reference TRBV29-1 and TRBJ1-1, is SAVISQKPSRDICQRGTSLTIQCQVDSQVTMMFWYRQQPGQSLTLIATANQGSEATYESGFVIDKFPISRPNLTFSTLTVSNMSPEDSSIYLCSVASGGQAFFGQGTRLTVV.